This TCR beta chain originates from a study of PD-L1 blockade in urothelial cancer. Study information: Patients took up atezolizumab in about 2014 at 1,200 mg intravenously every 3 weeks. At 3 weeks (second dose) and 6 weeks after starting treatment, blood was analyzed. Study-wide findings and caveats: For durable-benefit patients, tumor-associated blood clones expanded more at 3 weeks. Lower than median blood TCR clonality before treatment predicted better survival.

Indicated time point: pretreatment peripheral blood. Turning to this clone: Antigen unknown.

Some clones are missing from TCRdb's copy, which holds only in-frame ones; the method was immunoSEQ multiplex PCR. The table includes some 66,000 clones, roughly 86% detected once. The receptor's source is a man in his 60s with urothelial cancer. The sequenced sample was PBMCs, obtained around atezolizumab (anti-PD-L1) treatment.

This CDR3 is CASSPQGAATNEKLFF. The DNA for the CDR3 is TGTGCCAGCTCACCACAGGGGGCCGCAACTAATGAAAAACTGTTTTTT. This sequence joins TRBV18 and TRBJ1-4, with 7 nucleotides matching TRBD1. There are 16 residues in the CDR3. Looked up from germline, CDR1 is KGHSH and CDR2 is LQKENI. Germline trimming cut 1 base from V and 0 bases from J; bases unmatched to any gene: 2.